Described below is a single T cell receptor (beta chain) sequence and its context. Its specificity is not known. Between the trimmed V and J ends, which lost 5 bases and 0 bases, there was a span of 7 bases. Looked up from germline, CDR1 is LGHNT and CDR2 is FRNRAP. This CDR3 comprises 13 residues. These data belong to a study of cytomegalovirus exposure and HLA in healthy donors. Study results and caveats: Published work reported that the classifier diagnosed cytomegalovirus status with high specificity and sensitivity.

Sequencing used immunoSEQ multiplex PCR; TCRdb keeps in-frame clones, though not all of them. The data show some 120,000 clones, 80% to 90% seen once. The sample comprised PBMCs. The rearrangement links TRBV12-5 to TRBJ1-2; D is unclear. The sequence came from a woman between 18 and 30 years old in good health and CMV-seronegative. The CDR3, as DNA: TGTGCTAGTGGTCCCGGGACTAACTATGGCTACACCTTC. Amino acids: CASGPGTNYGYTF.